Listed below are T cell receptor beta chains from one sample, sequenced in a study of shared clonotypes between healthy human individuals. Generated by immunoSEQ multiplex PCR, the TCRdb table keeps only in-frame clones and is missing some. The table records approximately 810,000 clones, almost 95% of them present only once. Sequencing was carried out using naive CD8+ T cells sorted from blood. These receptors were collected from a man younger than 45 in good health. Each CDR3 is given with its conserved first and last residue.

TRBV7-8,TRBJ2-1,CASSLDGSGYNEQFF
TRBV5-1,TRBJ2-5,CASSLRGTLQETQYF
TRBV14,TRBJ2-1,CAGSPVGSGEQFF
TRBV7-2,TRBJ2-1,CASSTQTGGLYNEQFF
TRBV7-8,TRBJ2-7,CASSSGQGAKEQYF
TRBV27,TRBJ2-7,CASSFAGGGIKQYF
TRBV7-9,TRBJ1-2,CASSPPSGQYNYGYTF
TRBV6-5,TRBJ2-1,CASSGTPMLNEQFF
TRBV18,TRBJ2-1,CASSPGTSGAYNEQFF
TRBV5-1,TRBJ1-2,CASSLVLAGDLTNYGYTF
TRBV9,TRBJ2-7,CASSPDGLAGYEQYF
TRBV5-1,TRBJ2-3,CASSVQQGAGTDTQYF
TRBV19,TRBJ2-7,CASSAGQAYEQYF
TRBV9,TRBJ2-5,CASSALGTPLETQYF
TRBV27,TRBJ2-2,CASSPRAWGGELFF
TRBV7-9,TRBJ1-2,CASSLEGRGALVYGYTF
TRBV11-3,TRBJ2-2,CASSSAPISGAGELFF
TRBV7-2,TRBJ2-1,CASSYWEGTYNEQFF
TRBV27,TRBJ2-7,CASSLAATGLYYEQYF
TRBV2,TRBJ2-3,CASRPSRGPRYTQYF
TRBV5-5,TRBJ1-1,CASSLKWVVTEAFF
TRBV30,TRBJ2-1,CAWSGTSSYNEQFF
TRBV28,TRBJ2-7,CASSYSGGTSSYEQYF
TRBV29-1,TRBJ2-1,CSVLAGPRNEQFF
TRBV28,TRBJ1-1,CASSFGPGLAEAFF
TRBV27,TRBJ2-7,CATLGTSGRPSYEQYF
TRBV30,TRBJ1-4,CAWSNPGQGNEKLFF
TRBV11-2,TRBJ1-5,CASSFLAGVNQPQHF
TRBV7-9,TRBJ2-1,CASSFRVEGAYNEQFF
TRBV7-2,TRBJ2-7,CASSWFLGESYEQYF
TRBV19,TRBJ2-1,CASSTGNFYNEQFF
TRBV7-3,TRBJ2-5,CASSLSGGLAGVETQYF
TRBV13,TRBJ2-1,CASSARSGTRGNEQFF
TRBV5-1,TRBJ1-4,CAPQRIEKLFF
TRBV13,TRBJ2-2,CASSFIPGQGAGNTGELFF
TRBV7-9,TRBJ1-5,CASSLPGLISNQPQHF
TRBV18,TRBJ2-2,CASSPPPGELFF
TRBV5-1,TRBJ2-5,CASSPRGPAGVETQYF
TRBV10-3,TRBJ2-7,CAVSTSGRLYEQYF
TRBV5-1,TRBJ2-5,CASRTGDTFSQETQYF
TRBV29-1,TRBJ2-1,CSVETTSFDEQFF